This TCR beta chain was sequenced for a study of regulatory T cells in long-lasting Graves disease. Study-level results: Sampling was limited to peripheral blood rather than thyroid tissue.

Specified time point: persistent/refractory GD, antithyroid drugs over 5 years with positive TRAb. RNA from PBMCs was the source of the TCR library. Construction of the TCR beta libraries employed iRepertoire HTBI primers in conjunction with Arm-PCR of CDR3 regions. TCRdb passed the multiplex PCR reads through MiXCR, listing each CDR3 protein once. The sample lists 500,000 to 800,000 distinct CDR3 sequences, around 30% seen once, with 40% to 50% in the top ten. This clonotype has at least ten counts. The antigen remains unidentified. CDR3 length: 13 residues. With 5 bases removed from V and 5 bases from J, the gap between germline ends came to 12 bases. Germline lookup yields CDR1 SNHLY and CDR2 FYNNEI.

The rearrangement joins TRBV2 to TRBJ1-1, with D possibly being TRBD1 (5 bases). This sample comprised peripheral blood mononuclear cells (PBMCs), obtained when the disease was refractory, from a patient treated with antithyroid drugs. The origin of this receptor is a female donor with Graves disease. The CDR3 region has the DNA TGTGCCAGCAGTCCGGCGGGGCGAACTGAAGCTTTCTTT. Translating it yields CASSPAGRTEAFF.